This T cell receptor (beta chain) was sequenced during a study of T-cell memory formation after mild COVID-19. Study summary: Clustering of TCRs was largely donor specific. General observations from the study: Clones that contracted from day 15 to 85 were balanced CD4/CD8, while later expanders leaned CD4+. Proof of SARS-CoV-2 specificity was absent for the second-wave clones that crested on day 37.

Concerning this clonotype itself: What it recognizes is unknown.

A single record per CDR3 protein comes from TCRdb applying MiXCR to the 5' RACE reads. The data hold 350,000 to 500,000 distinct CDR3 sequences, with around a quarter observed a single time. The junction had 3 bases not matched to a gene; V was cut back by 1 base and J by 7 bases. The CDR3 is 14 amino acids. Germline V gene sequence: CDR1 SGHAT, CDR2 FQNNGV. This rearrangement joins TRBV11-2 to TRBJ2-3, with TRBD2 matching over 9 bases. Source material: PBMCs or a T cell subset sorted from them (not recorded which). The sequence came from an adult woman who had mild COVID-19 (a few samples of this study predate the infection). Cell type and time point are not known. CDR3 in DNA: TGTGCCAGCAGCTTAGTTAGCGGGGGTAATACGCAGTATTTT. Translated, it gives CASSLVSGGNTQYF.